The entry below describes one TCR beta chain. Its antigen specificity is not known. Base qualities are not provided; no much larger clone lies one nucleotide away. The immunoSEQ Assay, a bias-controlled multiplex PCR, was used to amplify TCRbeta CDR3 regions from genomic DNA. The authors' pipeline ran thus. Within the assay, amplification of reference gene primers was used to estimate how many nucleated cells each sample contained. To quantify the absolute abundance of each unique TCRbeta CDR3 rearrangement, sequence reads were collapsed and filtered. Productive Simpson clonality was computed per sample as the square root of Simpson's diversity index over productive rearrangements. The source is immuneACCESS, and TCRdb retained only in-frame sequences with V and J called. Part of the clones is not carried over; for the studies checked, unresolved V genes explain less than half of this, and the remainder is unexplained. V, J and clone size are taken as reported in that table, and D and trimming were inferred from the DNA itself. For this sample there are tens of thousands of clones; 85% to 90% appear just once. Roughly 5% of the sample lies in the top ten.

This record belongs to a study of blood T cell repertoires in COVID-19 (dated by TCRdb to about 2020). For context, the study as a whole: Samples covering the acute and convalescent phases of COVID-19 were provided by collaborators in the United States, Italy and Spain. The material from the prospective study consisted of cDNA or gDNA derived from T cells, B-cell-depleted T cells, or PBMCs. The samples were drawn from the first 160 participants of the ongoing ImmuneRACE study and from 1,200 or so subjects provided by 6 global collaborators. The repertoires were made available in a free public database intended to serve as a resource for research on the immune response to SARS-CoV-2. The dataset comprised deeply sampled blood TCRbeta repertoires from subjects exposed to, actively infected with, or recovered from COVID-19. Where available, HLA class I and class II types were obtained from metadata supplied by the sample provider rather than from assay-based typing. Sample metadata almost always included a de-identified subject ID, COVID-19 status, age in years and sex. General conclusions and limits of the study: How much clinical and demographic metadata was included differed by source and by participant, and the metadata was provided uncurated.

The collaborating institutions used their own protocols to collect whole blood in K2EDTA tubes. For TCRbeta analysis, collaborators shipped samples as frozen whole blood, isolated PBMCs, or DNA extracted from either of those sample types. This clonotype was sampled from a woman older than 75 with active COVID-19. The specimen was peripheral blood.

Read as DNA, the sequence is TGTGCCAGTAGTATAGAAGAGACTAGCGGGACTGGCGAGCAGTACTTC. Its translation is CASSIEETSGTGEQYF. The rearrangement joined TRBV19 to TRBJ2-7; 11 of the junction bases match TRBD2. The CDR3 sequence holds 16 residues, the cysteine and phenylalanine included. The read is trimmed to its CDR3 DNA, 48 bases read in frame from base 1. Via the germline V gene (reference sequence), CDR1 is LNHDA and CDR2 SQIVND. V trim: 0 bases; J trim: 6 bases; unmatched bases: 7. The reference TRBV19 and TRBJ2-7 proteins fill in what lies around the CDR3, so the full variable domain reads DGGITQSPKYLFRKEGQNVTLSCEQNLNHDAMYWYRQDPGQGLRLIYYSQIVNDFQKGDIAEGYSVSREKKESFPLTVTSAQKNPTAFYLCASSIEETSGTGEQYFGPGTRLTVT.